This TCR beta chain came from a study of cytomegalovirus exposure and HLA in healthy donors (dated by TCRdb to the late 2010s). Context from the whole study: An earlier analysis of 587 of the donors reported approximately 260 Gb of sequence data and about 120 million unique TCR beta sequences obtained from about 200 million T cells. In a later analysis, previously published TCR beta repertoires from about 640 donors were re-analyzed and high-resolution HLA genotyping was added so that TCR occurrence patterns could be studied. Of the 300 to 450 genotyped donors, 81% were placed in the genetic ancestry cluster associated with self-reported Caucasian donors. In an earlier analysis of about 590 of the donors, high-throughput TCR beta sequencing was used to judge whether each TCR beta V gene segment behaved as functional or pseudogenic. A later genetic analysis used genome-wide SNP genotypes for 398 of the 666 donors, treating that subset as a discovery cohort. All discovery cohort repertoires had been generated on a single sequencing platform. A handful of DR-DQ haplotypes were handled as single units for association and clustering because linkage in the cohort was strong. To predict cytomegalovirus infection status, the study brought together high-throughput TCR immunosequencing, statistical association of individual TCRs with disease status, and machine learning. Typing coverage differed by locus: A, B, C, DRB1 and DQB1 were typed in roughly 620-630 donors, DQA1 in approximately 520, DPA1 in over 600, and DPB1 in just under 490. The study used immunosequencing to profile the T cell repertoires of several hundred subjects and linked those repertoires to cytomegalovirus serostatus. The aim of the study was to test whether cataloging public T cell receptors could identify signatures of past pathogen exposure. Among over 350 genotyped donors of the cohort, an average of around 240,000 unique TCR beta nucleotide sequences were sequenced per donor, 15% to 20% of them non-productive. Donor age, sex, ethnicity and CMV serostatus were collected together with the repertoire data. HLA typing covered class I and class II loci at four-digit resolution. Rather than drawing on any new phenotypic data, the later analysis identified candidate immune exposures from TCR beta sequences and the way those sequences occurred across donors. Along with the approximately 620-subject first cohort, a separate validation cohort of some 130 different subjects was used. Roughly 300 gigabases of sequencing data and tens of millions of unique TCR sequences were included in an early release covering roughly 600 HLA-typed donors.

In total, 666 healthy bone marrow donors made up the cohort. At the time of sampling, every cohort member was nominally healthy, though immune exposures that went unrecorded were likely present. The donor tested CMV seronegative and was one of the 352 seronegative cohort members. A peripheral blood sample was collected from each donor, and TCR beta sequencing was performed on peripheral blood mononuclear cells. The Qiagen DNeasy Blood Extraction Kit was used to extract genomic DNA from the blood cell samples. As encoded in the germline V gene, CDR1 is MNHNS while CDR2 is SASEGT. The CDR3 sequence holds 14 residues, the cysteine and phenylalanine included. The entry retains the CDR3 DNA only, 42 bases that are in frame from base 1. Trimming costs V 8 bases and J 2 bases, and their ends lie 16 bases apart. The receptor library was made with the immunoSEQ multiplex PCR assay. For the multiplex PCR, a mixture combining 60 forward primers for TCR Vbeta segments and 13 reverse primers for TCR Jbeta segments was used. Amplification of the CDR3 region of rearranged TCR beta genes was performed with a multiplex PCR assay on genomic DNA. The Illumina HiSeq System was used to sequence the amplified TCR beta libraries as 87-base-pair reads. The study's processing was this. In a later analysis, some 80 million unique TCR beta chains were counted across the roughly 610 repertoires, and roughly 10 million of these chains were shared by at least two donors. Raw reads were error-corrected and collapsed into unique sequences with a nearest-neighbor algorithm that merged closely related sequences to remove PCR and sequencing errors. V, D and J gene segments were assigned by aligning CDR3 sequences to IMGT reference sequences. For a sequence to be retained, a match of at least six nucleotides to both a V gene segment and a J gene segment was required. Rearrangements were called productive when the CDR3 lacked stop codons and stayed in frame with V and J; all others were non-productive. CDR3 was defined according to IMGT convention as the region running from the second conserved V-encoded cysteine to the conserved J-encoded phenylalanine. The earlier analysis of around 640 of the donors excluded sequences that lacked an unambiguous match to a single V gene segment. In an earlier analysis of 587 of the donors, a V segment was called functional when productive rearrangements were above 56.7%, and segregating when the standard deviation between donors exceeded 5%. To diagnose cytomegalovirus status from the catalog of TCR beta chain sequences, a statistical classification framework was built. A later analysis assigned V and J genes by comparing TCR nucleotide sequences with IMGT/GENE-DB human TR gene sequences. In a later analysis, CDR3 sequences and most-parsimonious VDJ recombination scenarios were assigned using the TCRdist pipeline. In a later analysis, each TCR beta chain was defined by its CDR3 amino acid sequence together with its V-gene family, and reads without a unique V-gene family were excluded. In a later analysis, around 650 highly shared, low-generation-probability nucleotide sequences were removed to address suspected cross-contamination and a sequencing artifact. In a later analysis, a clonal expansion index for each public chain was calculated from normalized within-repertoire ranks of inferred template counts. Generation probabilities in a later analysis came from a VDJ recombination model fitted to out-of-frame rearrangements, and those results were checked against IGoR. In a later analysis, hypergeometric tests were used to score TCR-TCR, TCR-HLA and TCR-CMV co-occurrence, with a repertoire-size bias correction applied to TCR pairs. False discovery rates were estimated in a later analysis by permuting HLA or CMV assignments 20 times. In a later analysis, co-occurring TCRs were grouped using DBSCAN, with TCRdist sequence similarity added in when clustering inside HLA-allele-positive subsets. Repertoires with fewer than 30,000 or more than 120,000 public chains, plus five repertoires with anomalous nucleotide sharing, were excluded from co-occurrence clustering. TCRdb provides this immuneACCESS table in a form limited to in-frame rearrangements. Some clones are lacking; in checked studies, under half of them reflect an unresolved V gene, and why the rest are absent is not known. V, J and clone size were drawn from that table, and D and trimming were deduced from the DNA. The sample data list about 190,000 clones, and roughly nine tenths of these were observed just once. The ten biggest clones cover less than 1.3% of the sample.

On the study overall, not on this receptor specifically: A later analysis found that most CMV-associated TCR beta chains appeared HLA-restricted, with HLA associations seemingly driven largely by CMV exposure. In a later analysis, HLA-associated TCR beta chains were found to be more clonally expanded and to have lower generation probabilities than equally common non-associated chains. In both the original and validation cohorts, the classifier was reported to diagnose cytomegalovirus status with high specificity and sensitivity. A later analysis reported that several top co-occurrence clusters appeared linked to parvovirus B19, influenza, CMV and Epstein-Barr virus. Presence/absence analyses assumed roughly uniform sequencing depth across donors, an assumption that may not hold. An association between a missense DCLRE1C variant and V-gene and J-gene trimming of TCR beta chains was found in a later genetic analysis and replicated in an independent cohort. In a later genetic analysis, fewer N-insertions in productive TCRs were reported among donors in an Asian-associated ancestry cluster than the approximately 630-donor mean. A later analysis found that TCR association rates varied across HLA loci, with DRB1 alleles showing the most associated TCRs and HLA-C alleles the fewest. Correlated functional status among segregating V segments might be attributable to linkage disequilibrium, but an unknown experimental factor could not be ruled out. An earlier analysis of approximately 540 of the donors showed that most TCR beta V segments appeared in productive rearrangements either about 87% or about 30% of the time, which broadly matched IMGT annotations. The authors suggested that the approach could potentially be generalized to other disease states and immunological phenotypes. CMV serostatus was the only immune exposure information available for the cohort. Because HLA typing was unavailable for some donors at each locus, only the typed subset was used in association tests. The earlier analysis of 587 of the donors excluded some 15 rarely observed V segments, including chromosome 9 orphons, because counts were too low. While some public TCRs were present in many individuals, most TCR sequences turned up only very rarely across donors. In the study, around 150 TCR beta chains were listed as associated with cytomegalovirus. A further reported finding was that TCR beta sequences accurately predicted the HLA-A and HLA-B alleles for most subjects in the first cohort. A group of highly shared sequence variants was considered likely to be a technical artifact of the sequencing pipeline. Assigning TCR associations to individual alleles was difficult when HLA alleles, especially DR and DQ, strongly co-occurred. In this cohort, only TCR beta chains were sequenced, and detectable features were limited by the absence of alpha or paired-chain data. Because the 87-base-pair reads could not distinguish some IMGT-functional V segments, including TRBV6-2 and TRBV6-3, those segments were excluded. A later analysis associated about 18,000 TCR beta sequences with specific HLA alleles at a false discovery rate of 0.05. Three of the identified cytomegalovirus-associated TCR beta chains were confirmed in vitro to be specific for cytomegalovirus antigens.

A single count supports this clone. Its antigen is unknown. Base qualities are missing; no much larger clone stands one base away. The TCR originated in a boy between 2 and 10 years old in good health and CMV-seronegative. The chain links TRBV6-1 with TRBJ2-7; D gene: possibly TRBD1, on 7 matching bases. Source material: PBMCs. The CDR3 reads as follows: CASSPGGGPYEQYF. The DNA sequence is TGTGCCAGCTCACCCGGAGGGGGCCCCTACGAGCAGTACTTC.